This TCR beta chain comes out of a study of blood T cell repertoires in COVID-19. This clone showed up many times. Sequenced by immunoSEQ multiplex PCR; TCRdb stores in-frame clones only, minus some. The sample holds under 300,000 clones, about 85% seen once. Trimming took 4 bases from V and 2 from J, leaving 11 bases between them. The germline CDR1 and CDR2 sequences are MGHDK and SYGVNS. The CDR3 has 15 residues. The source material was peripheral blood. This chain links TRBV25-1 with TRBJ1-4, with D perhaps TRBD1 (5 bases). The source is a man aged 60 to 75 who had recovered from COVID-19. The CDR3: CASSAPGMTNEKLFF. CDR3 nucleotide sequence: TGTGCCAGCAGTGCACCAGGGATGACTAATGAAAAACTGTTTTTT.